Listed here are 27 T cell receptor beta chains from one sample, sequenced in a study of T cell changes during pregnancy in multiple sclerosis. Assay used: immunoSEQ multiplex PCR; TCRdb lists only in-frame clones, some missing. This sample has tens of thousands of clones, with around 94% found just once. The sequenced sample was peripheral blood, obtained in the third trimester of pregnancy. These receptors were obtained from a female donor in good health, enrolled as a control in a pregnancy study.

The chain has TRBV2 and TRBJ1-2; 9 bases line up with TRBD1. The germline V gene has CDR1 SNHLY and CDR2 FYNNEI. The junction had 7 bases not matched to a gene; V was cut back by 6 bases and J by 8 bases. The CDR3 length is 13 residues. CDR3 loop: CASRETGGRGYTF. CDR3 in DNA: TGTGCCAGCAGGGAAACAGGGGGCAGGGGCTACACCTTC.

The rearrangement uses TRBV2 and TRBJ2-4, with 7 bases lining up with TRBD2. V dropped 6 bases and J dropped 2; count of bases not matched to a gene: 7. Looked up from germline, CDR1 is SNHLY and CDR2 is FYNNEI. The CDR3 loop spans 15 amino acids. This CDR3 is CASRQVAGTKNIQYF. The CDR3 DNA sequence: TGTGCCAGCAGGCAGGTAGCGGGCACCAAAAACATTCAGTACTTC.

The chain joins TRBV11-2 to TRBJ2-7; D gene unclear. The CDR3 covers 13 residues. The germline V and J ends were trimmed by 0 bases and 6 bases, with 9 bases remaining between them. Germline CDR1 is SGHAT and CDR2 is FQNNGV. Here the CDR3 reads CASSLDTAAEQYF. DNA for the CDR3: TGTGCCAGCAGCTTAGATACGGCGGCCGAGCAGTACTTC. Full variable domain (outside the CDR3, taken from reference TRBV11-2 and TRBJ2-7): EAGVAQSPRYKIIEKRQSVAFWCNPISGHATLYWYQQILGQGPKLLIQFQNNGVVDDSQLPKDRFSAERLKGVDSTLKIQPAKLEDSAVYLCASSLDTAAEQYFGPGTRLTVT.

The chain combines TRBV2 with TRBJ2-7; 9 bases are a match to TRBD1. The CDR3 is 22 residues long. Germline assignment: CDR1 SNHLY and CDR2 FYNNEI. Trimming at V came to 2 bases and at J to 4 bases, leaving 27 bases not matched to a gene. CDR3 sequence (DNA): TGTGCCAGCAGTGAACTCCTCAGAGTCGGGACAGGGCGACCCAATGTAAGGTACGAGCAGTACTTC. As protein: CASSELLRVGTGRPNVRYEQYF.

V is TRBV12-5 and J is TRBJ2-5; no definite D call. V was cut by 3 bases and J by 5 bases, with 10 bases left in between. The germline CDR1 and CDR2 sequences are LGHNT and FRNRAP. This CDR3 spans 13 amino acids. CDR3 in amino acids: CASGLRGGETQYF. The CDR3 coding sequence is TGTGCTAGTGGTTTACGAGGCGGCGAGACCCAGTACTTC.

V gene TRBV5-1 combines with J gene TRBJ2-1, with TRBD2 identical over 7 bases. CDR3 length equals 14 residues. The germline CDR1 and CDR2 sequences are SGHRS and YFSETQ. The J segment lost 7 bases and the V segment lost 7 bases, leaving 11 bases of the junction unmatched. The CDR3 loop is CASGGGAGWNEQFF. For the CDR3, the DNA is TGCGCCAGCGGGGGAGGGGCAGGATGGAATGAGCAGTTCTTC.

V gene TRBV19 combines with J gene TRBJ2-1; 10 bases align to TRBD2. This CDR3 region has 17 residues. The J segment lost 9 bases and the V segment lost 5 bases, leaving 16 bases of the junction unmatched. Per the germline V gene, CDR1 is LNHDA and CDR2 is SQIVND (reference sequence). The CDR3 bases are TGTGCCAGTAGTTTAAGACTAGCGGGTGTACTGACAAGTGAGCAGTTCTTC. It yields the protein CASSLRLAGVLTSEQFF.

J is TRBJ2-1 and V is TRBV18; 7 bases fit TRBD2. CDR3 length equals 15 residues. Trimming cost V 6 bases and J 4 bases; bases outside gene matches: 9. Germline V gene data show CDR1 as KGHSH and CDR2 as LQKENI. CDR3 coding DNA: TGTGCCAGCTCCCCGGGAGGACAACGGTACAATGAGCAGTTCTTC. Protein product: CASSPGGQRYNEQFF.

The chain uses TRBV5-4 and TRBJ1-3; D possibly corresponds to TRBD1 (6 bases). The CDR3 totals 16 residues. The germline CDR1 and CDR2 sequences are SGHNT and YYREEE (reference sequence). Trimming removed 4 bases from V and 1 base from J, with 15 bases in between. The CDR3 reads CASSAQGGGSGNTIYF. CDR3 nucleotides: TGTGCCAGCAGCGCACAGGGAGGGGGATCTGGAAACACCATATATTTT. The full variable domain, completed using reference TRBV5-4 and TRBJ1-3, is ETGVTQSPTHLIKTRGQQVTLRCSSQSGHNTVSWYQQALGQGPQFIFQYYREEENGRGNFPPRFSGLQFPNYSSELNVNALELDDSALYLCASSAQGGGSGNTIYFGEGSWLTVV.

This clone has a single count. J is TRBJ2-5 and V is TRBV5-6; a possible D gene is TRBD2 (6 bases). The germline V gene encodes CDR1 SGHDT and CDR2 YYEEEE. Trimming removed 5 bases at V and 5 bases at J, with 22 bases between. The CDR3 is 16 residues long. CDR3 nucleotide sequence: TGTGCCAGCAGAGTGGGCGGGGCATGGGTCGTGGAGACCCAGTACTTC. Its translation is CASRVGGAWVVETQYF.

The gene calls are TRBV6-6 and TRBJ2-1, with 12 bases identical to TRBD2. V lost 6 bases, J lost 6 bases, and 9 bases stayed unmatched. Germline loops: CDR1 MNHNY, CDR2 SVGAGI (reference sequence). The CDR3 covers 16 residues. For the CDR3, the DNA is TGTGCCAGCAGACCCCTAGCGGGGGGGAGGATCAATGAGCAGTTCTTC. Its translation: CASRPLAGGRINEQFF.

The chain has TRBV11-2 and TRBJ2-7; TRBD2 aligns across 13 bases. J gave up 3 bases and V 7 bases, and 9 bases lay outside the gene matches. Germline lookup yields CDR1 SGHAT and CDR2 FQNNGV. This CDR3 comprises 16 residues. The CDR3 spells CASKGLAGLTYYEQYF. The CDR3 coding sequence is TGTGCCAGCAAGGGACTAGCGGGATTAACCTACTACGAGCAGTACTTC.

The chain uses TRBV9 and TRBJ2-2; D not certain. Trimming left V 1 base short and J 2 bases short, with 12 bases between. The CDR3 loop spans 16 amino acids. Germline V gene data show CDR1 as SGDLS and CDR2 as YYNGEE. CDR3 sequence (DNA): TGTGCCAGCAGCGTATGGGCAGATGCTAACACCGGGGAGCTGTTTTTT. Amino acid sequence: CASSVWADANTGELFF.

CDR3 residues: CASSHGQGAYEQYF. The DNA for the CDR3 is TGCGCCAGCAGCCATGGGCAGGGGGCCTACGAGCAGTACTTC. The genes are TRBV4-1 and TRBJ2-7; 7 bases fit TRBD1. The CDR3 loop spans 14 amino acids. Germline V lookup: CDR1 MGHRA, CDR2 YSYEKL. V was clipped by 3 bases and J by 2 bases; unmatched bases: 4.

The genes are TRBV18 and TRBJ2-3, with D possibly matching TRBD1 (5 bases). CDR1 is KGHSH, CDR2 LQKENI, per germline. The CDR3 length is 12 residues. The V end lost 4 bases, the J end lost 4 bases, and 6 bases lay between the germline ends. The CDR3 nucleotides read TGTGCCAGCTCACAGGGGCCAGATACGCAGTATTTT. It encodes CASSQGPDTQYF.

V usage is TRBV14 and J usage is TRBJ2-6; a possible D gene is TRBD2 (5 bases). This CDR3 has 16 residues. The germline gives CDR1 SGHDN, CDR2 FVKESK. V lost 1 base and J lost 0, with 7 bases in between. CDR3 coding DNA: TGTGCCAGCAGCCAAGGAACTAGCTCTGGGGCCAACGTCCTGACTTTC. Amino acid sequence: CASSQGTSSGANVLTF.

This chain joins TRBV28 and TRBJ2-3; TRBD2 might be the D (7 bases). The CDR3 is 15 residues long. V lost 5 bases and J 3 bases, leaving 15 bases between the germline ends. CDR1 is MDHEN and CDR2 is SYDVKM in the germline V gene. The CDR3, as DNA: TGTGCCAGCAGTCTGGGGGGGCCAGGGACAGATACGCAGTATTTT. This codes for CASSLGGPGTDTQYF.

The chain is built from TRBV7-2 and TRBJ2-4, with 8 bases fitting TRBD2. The V gene's germline CDR1 is SGHTA and CDR2 FQGNSA. V dropped 1 base and J dropped 15; count of bases not matched to a gene: 8. The CDR3 is 13 amino acids. This CDR3 is CASSLVRGGEGYF. For the CDR3, the DNA is TGTGCCAGCAGCTTAGTTCGGGGGGGCGAGGGGTACTTC.

The chain uses TRBV5-1 and TRBJ1-2; D is uncertain. Germline CDR1 SGHRS, CDR2 YFSETQ. The CDR3 spans 14 residues. Trimming removed 1 base from V and 1 base from J, with 8 bases in between. CDR3 coding DNA: TGCGCCAGCAGCTTGCCTGAGGATAACTATGGCTACACCTTC. As protein: CASSLPEDNYGYTF.

This rearrangement joins TRBV5-1 to TRBJ2-7; no reliable D call. V lost 2 bases and J 3 bases, leaving 18 bases between the germline ends. The CDR3 consists of 16 residues. Germline V gene sequence: CDR1 SGHRS, CDR2 YFSETQ. The CDR3 loop reads CASSFGPTISIYEQYF. In DNA, the CDR3 is TGCGCCAGCAGCTTTGGGCCTACGATTTCAATCTACGAGCAGTACTTC.

The rearrangement links TRBV28 to TRBJ1-1, with D uncertain. V was shortened by 2 bases and J by 6 bases, with 10 bases between the two germline ends. The CDR3 consists of 13 residues. In germline, CDR1 is MDHEN, CDR2 SYDVKM. The CDR3 sequence: CASSLVAFPEAFF. As DNA, the CDR3 is TGTGCCAGCAGTTTAGTAGCGTTCCCTGAAGCTTTCTTT. The whole variable domain, remainder taken from reference TRBV28 and TRBJ1-1, is DVKVTQSSRYLVKRTGEKVFLECVQDMDHENMFWYRQDPGLGLRLIYFSYDVKMKEKGDIPEGYSVSREKKERFSLILESASTNQTSMYLCASSLVAFPEAFFGQGTRLTVV.

The chain joins TRBV6-4 to TRBJ2-2, with D uncertain. CDR3 size: 16 residues. Germline lookup yields CDR1 MRHNA and CDR2 SNTAGT. The V end was cut by 0 bases, the J end by 3 bases, with 11 bases between. The CDR3 region is CASSDSAGRDTGELFF. The CDR3 DNA reads as TGTGCCAGCAGTGACTCAGCAGGCAGAGACACCGGGGAGCTGTTTTTT.

This sequence joins TRBV28 and TRBJ2-7; D call uncertain. The CDR3 consists of 12 residues. Trimming cost V 4 bases and J 7 bases, with 11 bases left between them. Looked up from germline, CDR1 is MDHEN and CDR2 is SYDVKM. In nucleotides, the CDR3 is TGTGCCAGCAGTTCCGAGCCAGGTGAGCAGTACTTC. Amino acid sequence: CASSSEPGEQYF.

This chain joins TRBV11-2 and TRBJ1-3; TRBD1 matches 9 bases. The J segment lost 3 bases and the V segment lost 5 bases, leaving 2 bases of the junction unmatched. In germline, CDR1 is SGHAT, CDR2 FQNNGV. The length of the CDR3 is 14 residues. The CDR3 DNA is TGTGCCAGCAGCCCGACAGGGGGTGGAAACACCATATATTTT. This sequence encodes CASSPTGGGNTIYF.

This chain connects TRBV5-1 to TRBJ1-2; D perhaps matches TRBD1 (6 bases). The V and J ends lost 1 base and 2 bases respectively, with 15 bases between them. The CDR3 loop spans 16 amino acids. In germline, CDR1 is SGHRS, CDR2 YFSETQ. The CDR3 DNA follows: TGCGCCAGCAGCTTGTGGGGGGGCCCGCCCAACTATGGCTACACCTTC. Translated, it gives CASSLWGGPPNYGYTF. Full variable domain (remainder filled in from reference TRBV5-1 and TRBJ1-2): KAGVTQTPRYLIKTRGQQVTLSCSPISGHRSVSWYQQTPGQGLQFLFEYFSETQRNKGNFPGRFSGRQFSNSRSEMNVSTLELGDSALYLCASSLWGGPPNYGYTFGSGTRLTVV.

The chain couples TRBV5-1 to TRBJ2-4, with D possibly TRBD1 on 6 matching bases. CDR1 SGHRS and CDR2 YFSETQ come from the germline V gene. V was pared by 4 bases and J by 0 bases, with 14 bases between. The CDR3 length is 16 residues. The CDR3: CASSQGQSLAKNIQYF. CDR3 sequence (DNA): TGCGCCAGCAGCCAAGGACAGTCACTAGCCAAAAACATTCAGTACTTC.

The rearrangement links TRBV28 to TRBJ2-7, with D perhaps matching TRBD2 (6 bases). The V gene's germline CDR1 is MDHEN and CDR2 SYDVKM. The CDR3 extends over 16 amino acids. Trimming removed 2 bases at V and 0 bases at J, with 14 bases between. The CDR3 coding sequence is TGTGCCAGCAGTTTAGAGAGAAGGACTAACTCCTACGAGCAGTACTTC. This codes for CASSLERRTNSYEQYF.